These 14 T cell receptor beta chains were all obtained from the same sample, sequenced in a study of T cell responses to AZD1222 COVID-19 vaccine. Generated by immunoSEQ multiplex PCR, the TCRdb table keeps only in-frame clones and is missing some. The table includes around 150,000 clones, about 93% detected once. Material: peripheral blood, obtained 28 days after the second AZD1222 dose. The receptors were gathered from an adult who received the AZD1222 COVID-19 vaccine.

The rearrangement joins TRBV28 to TRBJ2-3; no clear D gene. This CDR3 is built from 13 residues. V shed 6 bases and J shed 1 base, with 8 bases lying between them. Germline CDR1 is MDHEN and CDR2 is SYDVKM. The CDR3 loop reads CASRNSGTDTQYF. The CDR3 region has the DNA TGTGCCAGCAGGAACTCTGGCACAGATACGCAGTATTTT.

This chain connects TRBV27 to TRBJ1-1, with D perhaps matching TRBD1 (5 bases). Germline V gives CDR1 MNHEY, CDR2 SMNVEV (reference sequence). V was clipped by 5 bases and J by 1 base, with 11 bases between them. The CDR3 sequence is 14 residues long. DNA for the CDR3: TGTGCCAGCAGTACAGGTATTTCGAACACTGAAGCTTTCTTT. Translating gives CASSTGISNTEAFF.

Only one count was recorded for this clone. The chain couples TRBV7-2 to TRBJ1-5, with no clear D. CDR1 SGHTA and CDR2 FQGNSA come from the germline V gene. V lost 4 bases, J lost 9 bases, and 19 bases lay in between. The CDR3 is made up of 15 amino acids. CDR3 amino acids: CASSSDGGFMRPQHF. The CDR3 region has the DNA TGTGCCAGCAGCTCGGATGGAGGTTTCATGCGGCCCCAGCATTTT.

This chain connects TRBV19 to TRBJ1-2; D call uncertain. V was shortened by 6 bases and J by 0 bases, with 8 bases between the two germline ends. This CDR3 contains 13 residues. CDR1 is LNHDA, CDR2 SQIVND, per germline (reference sequence). DNA for the CDR3: TGTGCCAGTAGGGGTTTTACTAACTATGGCTACACCTTC. Protein product: CASRGFTNYGYTF.

This clone was counted a single time. V is TRBV27 and J is TRBJ2-3; TRBD2 matches at 10 bases. From germline, CDR1 is MNHEY and CDR2 SMNVEV (reference sequence). The CDR3 has 16 residues. With 2 bases clipped from V and 2 bases from J, the junction kept 4 bases outside the gene matches. The CDR3 bases are TGTGCCAGCAGTTTAGCGACTAGCGGGTACACAGATACGCAGTATTTT. Encoded protein: CASSLATSGYTDTQYF.

The rearrangement links TRBV3-1 (or the pseudogene TRBV3-2) to TRBJ1-1; D may be TRBD1 (5 bases). The CDR3 is made up of 14 amino acids. Trimming removed 4 bases from V and 6 bases from J, with 15 bases in between. CDR1 LGHDT and CDR2 YNNKEL come from the germline V gene (reference sequence). The CDR3: CASSLREEGAEAFF. The DNA of the CDR3 is TGTGCCAGCAGCCTCAGGGAAGAGGGCGCTGAAGCTTTCTTT.

The chain has TRBV6-5 and TRBJ1-2, with D unclear. This CDR3 is built from 15 residues. Germline V gene lookup returns CDR1 MNHEY and CDR2 SVGAGI. Trimming took off 0 bases at V and 3 bases at J, with 11 bases between the two ends. CDR3 sequence: CASSYSRAGYYGYTF. The CDR3, as DNA: TGTGCCAGCAGTTACTCACGGGCAGGATACTATGGCTACACCTTC.

The chain couples TRBV18 to TRBJ2-7; D unresolved. V was cut by 2 bases and J by 2 bases, with 4 bases left in between. The germline V gene has CDR1 KGHSH and CDR2 LQKENI. The CDR3 contains 12 residues. The DNA for the CDR3 is TGTGCCAGCTCACCAGGCGCCTACGAGCAGTACTTC. Protein: CASSPGAYEQYF.

The chain combines TRBV9 with TRBJ2-3, with TRBD2 identical over 11 bases. The CDR3 covers 14 residues. V was clipped by 3 bases and J by 9 bases; unmatched bases: 6. In germline, CDR1 is SGDLS, CDR2 YYNGEE. The CDR3: CASSAGLAERTQYF. CDR3 nucleotides: TGTGCCAGCAGCGCGGGACTAGCGGAGAGAACGCAGTATTTT.

V usage is TRBV6-2 or TRBV6-3 and J usage is TRBJ1-2; TRBD1 aligns across 9 bases. The CDR3 covers 15 residues. The trim removed 6 bases at V and 4 bases at J, leaving 9 bases unmatched. Germline lookup yields CDR1 MNHEY and CDR2 SVGEGT. The CDR3 loop is CASSAGTGYIYGYTF. The CDR3 DNA reads TGTGCCAGCAGCGCCGGGACAGGGTATATCTATGGCTACACCTTC.

The rearrangement uses TRBV5-5 and TRBJ1-5; 8 nucleotides line up with TRBD1. Trimming took 4 bases from V and 6 from J; bases not matched to a gene: 9. The CDR3 runs to 15 residues. Germline loops: CDR1 SGHKS, CDR2 YYEKEE (reference sequence). CDR3 sequence reads: CASSVGQGLSQPQHF. CDR3 sequence (DNA): TGTGCCAGCAGCGTAGGACAGGGATTGAGTCAGCCCCAGCATTTT.

V gene TRBV7-2 combines with J gene TRBJ1-5; D is unresolved. Trimming left V 3 bases short and J 0 bases short, with 6 bases between. CDR1 is SGHTA, CDR2 FQGNSA, per germline. This CDR3 has 14 residues. The CDR3 loop is CASSFGYSNQPQHF. In nucleotides, the CDR3 is TGTGCCAGCAGCTTCGGGTATAGCAATCAGCCCCAGCATTTT.

This chain links TRBV6-5 with TRBJ1-1; D is uncertain. CDR1 and CDR2 from the germline V gene are MNHEY and SVGAGI. CDR3 length: 14 residues. Trimming stripped 4 bases from V and 1 base from J, with 10 bases between. CDR3 sequence: CASSSQHSNTEAFF. The CDR3 bases are TGTGCCAGCAGTTCCCAACATTCGAACACTGAAGCTTTCTTT.

The chain employs TRBV5-4 and TRBJ1-3; maybe TRBD1 (5 bases). The CDR3 totals 17 residues. V was trimmed by 2 bases and J by 0 bases, leaving 15 bases between them. The germline gives CDR1 SGHNT, CDR2 YYREEE (reference sequence). CDR3 protein: CASSFGGTGNSGNTIYF. The DNA of the CDR3 is TGTGCCAGCAGCTTCGGGGGTACGGGTAACTCTGGAAACACCATATATTTT. Full variable domain (remainder filled in from reference TRBV5-4 and TRBJ1-3): ETGVTQSPTHLIKTRGQQVTLRCSSQSGHNTVSWYQQALGQGPQFIFQYYREEENGRGNFPPRFSGLQFPNYSSELNVNALELDDSALYLCASSFGGTGNSGNTIYFGEGSWLTVV.